This T cell receptor (beta chain) was found in a study of OX40 agonist ivuxolimab in advanced cancers. Study summary: Intravenous ivuxolimab at 0.01 to 10 mg/kg was given to patients every 2 weeks. Hepatocellular carcinoma, melanoma, renal cell or head and neck cancer was diagnosed in the dose-escalation patients. Whole-study findings and limits: Low clonal expansion, among the lowest seen, marked partial responders at 0.1-3.0 mg/kg. CD4+ and CD8+ blood T cells expanded clonally by week 6 at 0.1 to 3.0 mg/kg.

The CDR3 covers 13 residues. V was cut by 3 bases and J by 5 bases, with 11 bases left in between. CDR1 is SGHAT, CDR2 FQNNGV, per germline. Sequenced by immunoSEQ multiplex PCR; TCRdb stores in-frame clones only, minus some. The profile covers about 61,000 clones, with less than 90% appearing a single time and approximately 3.5% taken by the ten largest. A word on this clone: The antigen remains unidentified.

Sequencing used CD4+ or CD8+ T cells sorted from blood, obtained in a trial of the OX40 agonist ivuxolimab. The sequence came from an adult with an advanced solid tumor such as melanoma, head and neck, liver or kidney cancer. The V gene is TRBV11-2, the J gene TRBJ2-7, with D perhaps matching TRBD1 (5 bases). Here the CDR3 DNA reads TGTGCCAGCAGCTTGCCGCAGGGTAACGAGCAGTACTTC. Protein sequence: CASSLPQGNEQYF.